This TCR beta chain was profiled in a study of shared clonotypes between healthy human individuals. This CDR3 has 15 amino acids. Germline trimming cut 4 bases from V and 4 bases from J; bases unmatched to any gene: 8. Per the germline V gene, CDR1 is SGHTS and CDR2 is YDEGEE. Profiling relied on immunoSEQ multiplex PCR, and the TCRdb table lists in-frame clones only, not all of them. The table lists some 2.3 million clones, approximately 93% of them singletons, with 0.39% in the top ten. This receptor was obtained from a man aged 18 to 30 in good health. Some clones in this sample may be carry-over from other donors' samples. Material for sequencing was naive CD4+ T cells from PBMCs. Documented subset: CD45RA+ positively selected. The V call is TRBV5-8, the J call TRBJ1-5, with 7 bases lining up with TRBD1. This CDR3 reads CASSLVRGRNQPQHF. For the CDR3, the DNA is TGTGCCAGCAGCCTAGTAAGGGGGCGGAATCAGCCCCAGCATTTT.